Below, 23 T cell receptor beta chains from the same sample are listed, as sequenced in a study of blood T cells in healthy people across ages. The second PCR ran about 6 to 11 cycles with a sample-barcoded 5' primer and J-beta primers. One entry per CDR3 protein, called by TCRdb with MiXCR from the 5' RACE reads. The repertoire consists of 650,000 to 1,000,000 distinct CDR3 sequences, with about 34% occurring once and the leading ten covering 10% to 15%. Sequenced input: blood. All receptors come from a man younger than 35 in good health.

This clonotype has just a few counts. The chain uses TRBV29-1 and TRBJ2-1; TRBD2 is a possible D gene (6 bases). Germline assignment: CDR1 SQVTM and CDR2 ANQGSEA. This CDR3 has 16 amino acids. V lost 2 bases, J lost 7 bases, and 21 bases lay in between. The CDR3 here is CSVEKGGGNKANEQFF. The CDR3 region has the DNA TGCAGCGTTGAAAAGGGAGGAGGGAATAAAGCGAATGAGCAGTTCTTC.

This clonotype was recorded many times. The CDR3 here is CSVDGTGGTNSPLHF. The DNA of the CDR3 is TGCAGCGTTGATGGAACAGGGGGAACTAATTCACCCCTCCACTTT. The rearrangement uses TRBV29-1 and TRBJ1-6, with 8 bases matching TRBD1. CDR1 and CDR2 (germline): SQVTM, ANQGSEA. V was pared by 3 bases and J by 6 bases, with 7 bases of the junction left unmatched. This CDR3 comprises 15 residues. Drawing the rest from reference TRBV29-1 and TRBJ1-6, the complete variable domain is SAVISQKPSRDICQRGTSLTIQCQVDSQVTMMFWYRQQPGQSLTLIATANQGSEATYESGFVIDKFPISRPNLTFSTLTVSNMSPEDSSIYLCSVDGTGGTNSPLHFGNGTRLTVT.

Turning to this clonotype: With a much larger clone just one base away, this may be a read error. The gene calls are TRBV24-1 and TRBJ1-2, with 7 bases matching TRBD1. The CDR3 is 14 residues long. The V gene's germline CDR1 is KGHDR and CDR2 SFDVKD. The junction had 11 bases not matched to a gene; V was cut back by 7 bases and J by 7 bases. The CDR3 region has the DNA TGTGCCACCAGGGATGGGACAGAATCGCCTGGCTACACCTTC. This codes for CATRDGTESPGYTF.

The chain combines TRBV4-3 with TRBJ2-5; 9 bases are shared with TRBD2. Trimming took 0 bases from V and 11 from J; bases not matched to a gene: 22. Germline CDR1 and CDR2: LGHNA and YSLEER. This CDR3 is built from 19 residues. The CDR3 nucleotides are TGCGCCAGCAGCCAAGATTGGTGGCTAGCGGGACTCGGTGGGAATGAGCAGTACTTC. Its translation: CASSQDWWLAGLGGNEQYF.

This clonotype was detected once. An end of the junction does not agree with germline; a read error may underlie this. This chain links TRBV7-9 with TRBJ1-1; 7 nucleotides line up with TRBD1. The germline CDR1 and CDR2 sequences are SEHNR and FQNEAQ (reference sequence). The CDR3 length is 14 residues. CDR3 region: CASSFSTRDSKASF. The DNA for the CDR3 is TGTGCCAGCAGCTTCTCCACCCGGGACAGTAAAGCTTCCTTT.

CDR3 sequence reads: CASSTGQGLDEQFF. CDR3 bases: TGTGCCAGCAGCACCGGACAGGGTCTCGATGAGCAGTTCTTC. The chain recombines TRBV5-5 with TRBJ2-1; 8 positions agree with TRBD1. The CDR3 is 14 residues long. Trimming took 4 bases from V and 8 from J; bases not matched to a gene: 8. The germline V gene has CDR1 SGHKS and CDR2 YYEKEE (reference sequence).

A remark on this clonotype: Sequence at one end of the junction differs from germline and may be a read error. V gene TRBV4-1 combines with J gene TRBJ2-1; 10 nucleotides match TRBD2. Germline V CDR1 and CDR2: MGHRA, YSYEKL. This CDR3 contains 16 residues. The CDR3 region is CASSLGLAGVNNGQFF. In DNA form, the CDR3 reads TGCGCCAGCAGCCTAGGCCTAGCGGGGGTCAACAATGGGCAGTTCTTC.

The V and J genes are TRBV7-3 and TRBJ2-2, with unresolved D. Germline V gives CDR1 SGHTA, CDR2 FQGTGA. The CDR3 is made up of 16 amino acids. Deletions cut 2 bases from V and 4 bases from J, with 14 bases between. CDR3 protein: CASSLYAAQVTGELFF. Written as DNA, the CDR3 is TGTGCCAGCAGCTTATATGCAGCCCAGGTCACCGGGGAGCTGTTTTTT. Full variable domain (outside the CDR3, taken from reference TRBV7-3 and TRBJ2-2): GAGVSQTPSNKVTEKGKYVELRCDPISGHTALYWYRQSLGQGPEFLIYFQGTGAADDSGLPNDRFFAVRPEGSVSTLKIQRTERGDSAVYLCASSLYAAQVTGELFFGEGSRLTVL.

This clonotype was seen a handful of times. The chain employs TRBV5-1 and TRBJ1-4, with D perhaps TRBD1 (5 bases). The CDR3 consists of 15 residues. V was clipped by 2 bases and J by 5 bases, with 13 bases between them. Germline V gene sequence: CDR1 SGHRS, CDR2 YFSETQ. The chain's CDR3 is CASSLQDNLNEKLFF. In DNA, the CDR3 is TGCGCCAGCAGCTTACAGGACAATCTCAATGAAAAACTGTTTTTT.

This clonotype occurred a few times. V and J are TRBV20-1 and TRBJ1-5; D uncertain. Trimming left V 3 bases short and J 0 bases short, with 9 bases between. Germline values: CDR1 DFQATT, CDR2 SNEGSKA (reference sequence). The length of the CDR3 is 14 residues. DNA for the CDR3: TGCAGTGCTAGGGGGAGATATAGCAATCAGCCCCAGCATTTT. Translating gives CSARGRYSNQPQHF.

This clonotype was seen more than once but under ten times. The chain links TRBV12-3 or TRBV12-4 to TRBJ1-5; D is unclear. The CDR3 extends over 14 amino acids. Trimming shortened V by 5 bases and J by 8 bases, and 16 bases separated the two germline ends. This chain's CDR3 is CASSTWTSGKPQHF. The CDR3 nucleotides are TGTGCCAGCAGTACTTGGACGTCGGGGAAGCCCCAGCATTTT.

This clonotype has more than one count but fewer than ten. The chain carries TRBV3-1 and TRBJ2-3, with D unresolved. V gave up 4 bases and J gave up 5 bases, with 19 bases separating them. Germline-derived CDR1 and CDR2 are LGHDT and YNNKEL (reference sequence). The CDR3 extends over 16 amino acids. The CDR3 DNA sequence: TGTGCCAGCAGCCCCGCGGCAGGCCAGCTGGAAGATACGCAGTATTTT. Its protein product is CASSPAAGQLEDTQYF.

This clonotype was counted between two and nine times. The V call is TRBV20-1, the J call TRBJ1-4; tentatively, D is TRBD1 (5 bases). Trimming pared 0 bases from V and 7 bases from J, leaving 21 bases between. The CDR3 loop spans 17 amino acids. Germline V gene data show CDR1 as DFQATT and CDR2 as SNEGSKA (reference sequence). CDR3 DNA: TGCAGTGCTAGAGATCCCAAAAGGGGAGGGGAGGGTGAAAAACTGTTTTTT. This sequence encodes CSARDPKRGGEGEKLFF.

Note on this clonotype: This may be a read error, as it is one base from a much larger clone. The genes are TRBV28 and TRBJ2-5; D uncertain. Gene TRBJ2-1 matches the end of the DNA better, so the J call may be wrong. This CDR3 is built from 14 residues. Germline CDR1 MDHEN, CDR2 SYDVKM. The CDR3 DNA reads as TGTGCCAGCAGTTTTTTGACCGAGCAAGAGACCCAGTTCTTC. It codes for CASSFLTEQETQFF.

The rearrangement joins TRBV12-3 or TRBV12-4 to TRBJ1-1; D possibly corresponds to TRBD1 (5 bases). The V and J ends lost 5 bases and 1 base respectively, with 14 bases between them. The CDR3 has 15 residues. CDR3 nucleotide sequence: TGTGCCAGCAGTCCAGGGTTGATTTCGAACACTGAAGCTTTCTTT. Its translation is CASSPGLISNTEAFF.

The V and J genes are TRBV13 and TRBJ2-5; D unclear. The J call is uncertain, as TRBJ2-4 better fits the DNA end. The germline CDR1 and CDR2 sequences are PRHDT and FYEKMQ (reference sequence). The CDR3 is 15 amino acids. CDR3 amino acids: CASNSLGGDKNIQYF. DNA for the CDR3: TGTGCCAGCAACTCATTAGGTGGTGACAAAAACATTCAGTACTTC.

The chain couples TRBV7-8 to TRBJ1-1, with D tentatively TRBD1 (5 bases). The CDR3 runs 15 residues. Germline V gene sequence: CDR1 SGHVS, CDR2 FQNEAQ. V was cut by 5 bases and J by 0 bases, with 13 bases left in between. The CDR3: CASSISAGMNTEAFF. Here the CDR3 DNA reads TGTGCCAGCAGCATAAGCGCAGGGATGAACACTGAAGCTTTCTTT.

V gene TRBV7-6 combines with J gene TRBJ1-1; D ambiguous. This CDR3 region has 14 residues. The germline gives CDR1 SGHVS, CDR2 FNYEAQ. V was pared by 1 base and J by 2 bases, with 8 bases between. The chain's CDR3 is CASSLDQINTEAFF. The CDR3 bases are TGTGCCAGCAGCTTAGACCAGATTAACACTGAAGCTTTCTTT.

J is TRBJ1-2 and V is TRBV20-1; a weak D match, TRBD1 (6 bases). The CDR3 extends over 14 amino acids. V lost 0 bases and J 4 bases, leaving 12 bases between the germline ends. In germline, CDR1 is DFQATT, CDR2 SNEGSKA (reference sequence). DNA of the CDR3: TGCAGTGCTAGAGATGTGGGCAGGGGCTATGGCTACACCTTC. Translated, it gives CSARDVGRGYGYTF.

The chain joins TRBV12-3 or TRBV12-4 to TRBJ2-1; no clear D gene. The germline V and J ends were trimmed by 3 bases and 8 bases, with 5 bases remaining between them. This CDR3 has 11 residues. The CDR3 region has the DNA TGTGCCAGCAGTTTCTCGGATGAGCAGTTCTTC. Protein sequence: CASSFSDEQFF.

This chain connects TRBV7-2 to TRBJ1-2; the match to TRBD1 covers 7 bases. This CDR3 has 16 residues. Germline V gene data show CDR1 as SGHTA and CDR2 as FQGNSA. J lost 4 bases, V lost 5 bases, and 13 bases had no gene match. The CDR3 is CASSLRAGDSSYGYTF. The CDR3 coding sequence is TGTGCCAGCAGCCTACGGGCAGGGGACAGTTCCTATGGCTACACCTTC.

This clonotype was counted once. A much more abundant neighbour one base away suggests this may be a read error. The rearrangement links TRBV12-3 or TRBV12-4 to TRBJ1-2; TRBD1 matches at 7 bases. V lost 5 bases and J lost 6; bases outside the gene matches: 6. The CDR3 consists of 13 residues. In nucleotides, the CDR3 is TGTGCCAGCAGTCGGGACAGTGACGATGGCTACACCTTC. It translates to CASSRDSDDGYTF.

The CDR3 is CASSQRQGNLRGNIQYF. CDR3 nucleotide sequence: TGCGCCAGCAGCCAACGACAGGGCAACCTGCGGGGAAACATTCAGTACTTC. The chain uses TRBV4-1 and TRBJ2-4; a weak D match, TRBD1 (7 bases). This CDR3 is built from 17 residues. Deletions cut 2 bases from V and 6 bases from J, with 20 bases between. CDR1 and CDR2 (germline): MGHRA, YSYEKL.